This T cell receptor (beta chain) stems from a study of somatic mutations in cytotoxic T cells in rheumatoid arthritis. Study-level background: T-cell populations stained with V beta antibodies were in some cases flow-sorted at nearly 100% purity, including V beta1+ cells that were sequenced for TCRB. Regarding the study as a whole: In rheumatoid arthritis patients, the slight underrepresentation of TRBV07 was not adjusted for multiple comparisons.

Clones were read by immunoSEQ multiplex PCR, and TCRdb kept only the in-frame ones, dropping some. Found here are 19,000 or so clones, 80% to 90% of them singletons; the top ten hold around 15%. After CD4+ and CD8+ cells were isolated by positive magnetic bead selection, their purity was checked by flow cytometry. About this clone itself: Its antigen is still unknown.

The CDR3 is 16 amino acids. Germline lookup yields CDR1 MGHRA and CDR2 YSYEKL. V gave up 5 bases and J gave up 3 bases; unmatched junction bases: 10. The chain carries TRBV4-1 and TRBJ2-7; 10 bases are a match to TRBD2. This receptor was obtained from a man aged 35 to 55 in good health. Sequenced sample: CD8+ T cells sorted from blood. The DNA of the CDR3 is TGCGCCAGCAGCATTCTTCTAGCGGGAGAATTCTACGAGCAGTACTTC. It codes for CASSILLAGEFYEQYF.